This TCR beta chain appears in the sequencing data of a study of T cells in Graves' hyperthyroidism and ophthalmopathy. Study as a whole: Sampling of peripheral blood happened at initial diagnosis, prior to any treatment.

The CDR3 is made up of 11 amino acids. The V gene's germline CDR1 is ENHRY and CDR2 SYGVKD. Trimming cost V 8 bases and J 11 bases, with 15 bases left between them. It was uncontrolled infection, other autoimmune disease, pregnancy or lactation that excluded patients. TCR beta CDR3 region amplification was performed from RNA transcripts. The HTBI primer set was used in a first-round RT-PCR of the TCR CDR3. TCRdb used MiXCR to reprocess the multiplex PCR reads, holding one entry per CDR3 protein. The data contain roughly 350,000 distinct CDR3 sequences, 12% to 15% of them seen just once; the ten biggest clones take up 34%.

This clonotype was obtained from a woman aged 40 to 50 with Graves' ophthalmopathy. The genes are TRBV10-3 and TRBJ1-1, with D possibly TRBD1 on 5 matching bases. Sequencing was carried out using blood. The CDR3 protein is CAIASGTYAFF. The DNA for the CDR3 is TGTGCCATCGCGTCCGGGACCTATGCTTTCTTT.